This T cell receptor beta chain was obtained from a study of technical replicates of blood from a few donors. This CDR3 has 14 residues. V was cut by 5 bases and J by 1 base, with 10 bases left in between. The germline V gene encodes CDR1 SNHLY and CDR2 FYNNEI. Assay: immunoSEQ multiplex PCR; the TCRdb copy retains only in-frame clones and omits some. This table holds tens of thousands of clones, roughly 98% found once. Sample: T cells isolated from PBMCs. The rearrangement uses TRBV2 and TRBJ2-3; no firm D call. The receptor comes from a human donor in good health. CDR3 region: CASSINRGTDTQYF. The CDR3 region has the DNA TGTGCCAGCAGTATAAACCGGGGCACAGATACGCAGTATTTT.